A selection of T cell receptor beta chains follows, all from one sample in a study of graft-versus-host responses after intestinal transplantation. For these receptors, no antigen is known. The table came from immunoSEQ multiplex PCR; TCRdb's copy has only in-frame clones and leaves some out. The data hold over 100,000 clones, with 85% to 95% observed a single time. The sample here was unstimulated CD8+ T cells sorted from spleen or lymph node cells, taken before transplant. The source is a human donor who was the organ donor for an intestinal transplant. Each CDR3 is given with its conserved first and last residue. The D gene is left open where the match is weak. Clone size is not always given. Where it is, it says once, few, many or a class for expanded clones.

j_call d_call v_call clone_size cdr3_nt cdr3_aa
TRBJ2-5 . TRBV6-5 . TGTGCCAGCAGGTCCAGGGTCAGGGGAGAGACCCAGTACTTC CASRSRVRGETQYF
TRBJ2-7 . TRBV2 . TGTGCCAGCAGTCCGGACTACGAGCAGTACTTC CASSPDYEQYF
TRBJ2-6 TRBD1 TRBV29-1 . TGCAGCGTTGGGGACAGCTACGTCCTGACTTTC CSVGDSYVLTF
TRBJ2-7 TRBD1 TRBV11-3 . TGTGCCAGCAGCCAGGGGGTCCCCTCCTACGAGCAGTACTTC CASSQGVPSYEQYF
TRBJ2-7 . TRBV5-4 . TGTGCCAGCAGCTTGAGCAGGAGCGACGAGCAGTACTTC CASSLSRSDEQYF
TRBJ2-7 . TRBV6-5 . TGTGCCAGCAGTTCCGGGCCTTCCTACGAGCAGTACTTC CASSSGPSYEQYF
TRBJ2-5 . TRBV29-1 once TGCAGCGTTGAAGTTCGGGTCGGGGAAGAGACCCAGTACTTC CSVEVRVGEETQYF
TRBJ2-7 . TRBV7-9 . TGTGCCAGCAGCTTAGAACAGAGCTCCTACGAGCAGTACTTC CASSLEQSSYEQYF
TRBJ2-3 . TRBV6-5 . TGTGCCAGCAGTTACTCGTTGACGGGAGCAGATACGCAGTATTTT CASSYSLTGADTQYF
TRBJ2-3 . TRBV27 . TGTGCCAGCAGCCTAGGGGTGCAAGATACGCAGTATTTT CASSLGVQDTQYF
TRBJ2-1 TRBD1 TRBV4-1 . TGCGCCAGCAGCGGAACCGGGACAGGGCTCTACAATGAGCAGTTCTTC CASSGTGTGLYNEQFF
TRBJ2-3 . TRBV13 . TGTGCCAGCCGAATCCGCTCCCGGGACCCACTTCGGACAGATACGCAGTATTTT CASRIRSRDPLRTDTQYF
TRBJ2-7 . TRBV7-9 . TGTGCCAGCAGCTCATACTACGAGCAGTACTTC CASSSYYEQYF
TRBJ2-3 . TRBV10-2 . TGCGCCAGCAGTGACTGGCTAGTAAGCACAGATACGCAGTATTTT CASSDWLVSTDTQYF
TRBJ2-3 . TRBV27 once TGTGCCAGCACCAAAGGGGGGGTGATAGATACGCAGTATTTT CASTKGGVIDTQYF
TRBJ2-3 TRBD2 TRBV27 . TGTGCCACCTGCCTAGGACTAGAGTGCACAGATACGCAGTATTTT CATCLGLECTDTQYF
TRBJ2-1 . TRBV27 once TGTGCCAGCAGTTTTGCGGTCACTCACAATGAGCAGTTCTTC CASSFAVTHNEQFF
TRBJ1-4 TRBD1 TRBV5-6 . TGTGCCAGCAGCGGGACAGGGTCTTTCGAAAAACTGTTTTTT CASSGTGSFEKLFF
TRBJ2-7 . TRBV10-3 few TGTGCCATCAGGAGGGGGGACGGCTACGAGCAGTACTTC CAIRRGDGYEQYF
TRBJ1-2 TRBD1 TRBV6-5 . TGTGCCACCTCCCCAAACAGGGGGCAAGGGTATGGCTACACCTTC CATSPNRGQGYGYTF
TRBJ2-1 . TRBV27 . TGTGCCAGCAGTTGGACAGCCTACAATGAGCAGTTCTTC CASSWTAYNEQFF
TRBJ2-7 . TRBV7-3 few TGTGCCAGCAGCTTAACCGTTGACCGACGTTACGAGCAGTACTTC CASSLTVDRRYEQYF
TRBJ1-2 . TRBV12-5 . TGTGCTAGTGGTCCCACCCAGGGTGGCTATGGCTACACCTTC CASGPTQGGYGYTF
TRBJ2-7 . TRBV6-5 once TGTGCCAGCATGGACTTTACCTACGAGCAGTACTTC CASMDFTYEQYF
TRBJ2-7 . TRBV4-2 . TGTGCCAGCAGCCGAGTTAGCGACCCCTACGAGCAGTACTTC CASSRVSDPYEQYF
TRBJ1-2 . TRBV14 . TGTGCCAGCAGCCTCCTTCCCGGGACAATCGATGGCTACACCTTC CASSLLPGTIDGYTF
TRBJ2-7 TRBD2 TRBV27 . TGTGCCAGCAGTTTAGGACTAGCGGGATCCTACGAGCAGTACTTC CASSLGLAGSYEQYF
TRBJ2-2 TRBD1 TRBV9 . TGTGCCAGCAGCTCCGGACAGGGGAGCCCCGGGGAGCTGTTTTTT CASSSGQGSPGELFF
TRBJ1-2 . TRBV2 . TGTGCCAGCAGTGAGACCGGAGCCCTAATCAACTATGGCTACACCTTC CASSETGALINYGYTF
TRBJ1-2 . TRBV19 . TGTGCCAGTAGTATGGAGTACGCTAACTATGGCTACACCTTC CASSMEYANYGYTF
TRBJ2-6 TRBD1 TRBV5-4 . TGTGCCAGCAGCGGGGGACAGGGCGGCCCAAAGGTCGGGGCCAACGTCCTGACTTTC CASSGGQGGPKVGANVLTF
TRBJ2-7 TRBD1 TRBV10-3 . TGTGCCATCAGTCTTGACCGGGACAGGGGGTTTGACGAGCAGTACTTC CAISLDRDRGFDEQYF
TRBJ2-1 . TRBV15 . TGTGCCACCAGCGGAAGACTCCTCCCGGGACTCTACAATGAGCAGTTCTTC CATSGRLLPGLYNEQFF
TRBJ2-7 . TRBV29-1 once TGCAGCGTTGAAGTGTTCTGGTGGCAGGGGCCTTGCTGTGAGCAGTACTTC CSVEVFWWQGPCCEQYF
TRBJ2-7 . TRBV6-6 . TGTGCCAGCAGGTTCGGAGGGTTCGAGCAGTACTTC CASRFGGFEQYF
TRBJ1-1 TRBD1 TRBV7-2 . TGTGCCAGCAGCCGGACAGGGGGCGTTTGGTATCGAACTGAAGCTTTCTTT CASSRTGGVWYRTEAFF
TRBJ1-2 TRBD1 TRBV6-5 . TGTGCCAGCAGTTACTCCTCAGGGGGCGCCGATGGCTACACCTTC CASSYSSGGADGYTF
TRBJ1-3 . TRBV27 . TGTGCCAGCAGTGGATACGGGCCAACCCTGTCGGGAAACACCATATATTTT CASSGYGPTLSGNTIYF
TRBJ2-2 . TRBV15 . TGTGCCACCACACTGGACACCGGGGAGCTGTTTTTT CATTLDTGELFF
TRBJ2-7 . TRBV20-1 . TGCAGTGCTGCCCCCGGTTACGAGCAGTACTTC CSAAPGYEQYF
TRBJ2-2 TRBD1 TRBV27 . TGTGCCAGCGGGACGACAGGGGGGAACACCGGGGAGCTGTTTTTT CASGTTGGNTGELFF
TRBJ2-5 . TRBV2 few TGTGCCAGCAGGGGGACAGGCGGGGGGTACCAAGAGACCCAGTACTTC CASRGTGGGYQETQYF
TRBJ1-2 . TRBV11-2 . TGTGCCAGCAGCTTAGATAAGACGGCCTTCTATGGCTACACCTTC CASSLDKTAFYGYTF
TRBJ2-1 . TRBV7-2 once TGTGCCAGCAGCTTAGGTCCCTATGGTGAGCAGTTCTTC CASSLGPYGEQFF
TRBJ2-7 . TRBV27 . TGTGCCAGCAGTTTAGGAAACGAGCAGTACTTC CASSLGNEQYF
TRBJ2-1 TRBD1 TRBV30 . TGTGCCTGGGTGGCGAACAGGGGAACGTTCTTC CAWVANRGTFF
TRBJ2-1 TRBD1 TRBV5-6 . TGTGCCAGCAGCTTGGGACAGGGGTGGTTCTACAATGAGCAGTTCTTC CASSLGQGWFYNEQFF
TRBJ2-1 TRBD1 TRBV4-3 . TGCGCCAGCAGCCTGGGGAACAGGGGATACAATGAGCAGTTCTTC CASSLGNRGYNEQFF
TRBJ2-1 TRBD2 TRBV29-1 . TGCAGCGTTGACAACCAAGGACTAGCGATCTACAATGAGCAGTTCTTC CSVDNQGLAIYNEQFF
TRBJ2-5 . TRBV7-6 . TGTGCCAGCGGCACGCGGTCGGGAGAGACCCAGTACTTC CASGTRSGETQYF
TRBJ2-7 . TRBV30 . TGTGCCTGGAGTGTAGGGGGCTACGAGCAGTACTTC CAWSVGGYEQYF